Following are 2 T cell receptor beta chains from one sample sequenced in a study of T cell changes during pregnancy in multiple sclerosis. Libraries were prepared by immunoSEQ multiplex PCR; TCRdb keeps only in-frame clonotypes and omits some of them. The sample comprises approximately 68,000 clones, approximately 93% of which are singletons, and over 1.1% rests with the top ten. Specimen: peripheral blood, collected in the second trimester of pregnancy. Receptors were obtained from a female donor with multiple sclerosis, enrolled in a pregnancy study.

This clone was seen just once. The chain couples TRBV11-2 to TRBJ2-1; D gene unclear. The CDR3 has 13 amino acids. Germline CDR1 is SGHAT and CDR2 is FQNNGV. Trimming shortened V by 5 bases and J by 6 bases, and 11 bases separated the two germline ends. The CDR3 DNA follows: TGTGCCAGCAGCCTGAGACAACTCAATGAGCAGTTCTTC. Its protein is CASSLRQLNEQFF.

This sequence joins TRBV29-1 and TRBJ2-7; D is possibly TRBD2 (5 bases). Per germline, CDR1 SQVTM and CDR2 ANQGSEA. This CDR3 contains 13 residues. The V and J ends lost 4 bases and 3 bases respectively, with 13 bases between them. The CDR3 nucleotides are TGCAGCGTTGTCTGGGCGGAGGACTACGAGCAGTACTTC. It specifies CSVVWAEDYEQYF.